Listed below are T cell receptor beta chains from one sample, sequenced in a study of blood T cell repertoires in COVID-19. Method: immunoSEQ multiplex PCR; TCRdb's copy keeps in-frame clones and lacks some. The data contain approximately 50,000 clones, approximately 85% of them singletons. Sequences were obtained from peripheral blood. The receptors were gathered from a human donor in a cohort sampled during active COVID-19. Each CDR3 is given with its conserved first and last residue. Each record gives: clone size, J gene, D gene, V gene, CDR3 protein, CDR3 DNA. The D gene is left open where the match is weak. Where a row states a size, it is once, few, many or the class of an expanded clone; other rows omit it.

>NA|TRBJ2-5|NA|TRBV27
CASRTGQETQYF
TGTGCCAGCAGAACGGGCCAAGAGACCCAGTACTTC
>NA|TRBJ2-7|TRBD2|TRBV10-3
CAIRAGGGHSSYEQYF
TGTGCCATCAGGGCCGGGGGGGGCCACAGCTCCTACGAGCAGTACTTC
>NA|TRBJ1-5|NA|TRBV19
CASDTGIEYSNQPQHF
TGTGCCAGTGATACAGGGATCGAGTATAGCAATCAGCCCCAGCATTTT
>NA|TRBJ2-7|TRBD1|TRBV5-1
CASSPDRGQPYEQYF
TGCGCCAGCAGCCCGGACAGGGGCCAACCCTACGAGCAGTACTTC
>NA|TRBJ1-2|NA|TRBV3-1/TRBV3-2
CASSQDQRGHGYTF
TGTGCCAGCAGCCAAGATCAGAGAGGGCATGGCTACACCTTC
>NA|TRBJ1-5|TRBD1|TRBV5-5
CASSFGGTEGEPQHF
TGTGCCAGCAGTTTTGGGGGGACAGAGGGTGAGCCCCAGCATTTT
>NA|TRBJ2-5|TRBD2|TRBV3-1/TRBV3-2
CASRARAGGASGSIETQYF
TGTGCCAGCCGAGCCAGAGCGGGAGGGGCTAGCGGGAGTATAGAGACCCAGTACTTC
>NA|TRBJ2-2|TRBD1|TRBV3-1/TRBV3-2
CASSLRQGTGELFF
TGTGCCAGCAGCCTAAGACAGGGGACCGGGGAGCTGTTTTTT
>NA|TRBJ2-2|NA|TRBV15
CATSREPAGELFF
TGTGCCACCAGCAGAGAACCGGCCGGGGAGCTGTTTTTT
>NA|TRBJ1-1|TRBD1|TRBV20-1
CSASTTGGWDTEAFF
TGCAGTGCTAGTACGACAGGGGGCTGGGACACTGAAGCTTTCTTT
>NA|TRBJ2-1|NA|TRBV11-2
CASSSLRFRQEQFF
TGTGCCAGCAGCTCCTTAAGGTTTCGACAGGAGCAGTTCTTC
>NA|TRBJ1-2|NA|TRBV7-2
CASSLSGDYGYTF
TGTGCCAGCAGCTTATCAGGGGATTATGGCTACACCTTC
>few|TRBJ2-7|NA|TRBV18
CASSPPGLSYEQYF
TGTGCCAGCTCACCACCGGGACTCTCCTACGAGCAGTACTTC
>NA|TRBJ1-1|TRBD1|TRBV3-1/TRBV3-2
CASSLKTGYMNTEAFF
TGTGCCAGCAGCTTAAAGACAGGGTATATGAACACTGAAGCTTTCTTT
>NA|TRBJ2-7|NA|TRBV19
CASQRYGVRGYEQYF
TGTGCCAGCCAAAGATATGGCGTTCGGGGCTACGAGCAGTACTTC
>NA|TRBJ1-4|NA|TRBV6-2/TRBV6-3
CASSYRGRGEKLFF
TGTGCCAGCAGTTACAGAGGGAGAGGAGAAAAACTGTTTTTT
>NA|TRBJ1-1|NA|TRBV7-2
CASSFTGLVDSLSEAFF
TGTGCCAGCAGCTTCACGGGACTCGTTGATTCCCTTAGTGAAGCTTTCTTT
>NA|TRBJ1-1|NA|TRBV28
CASTLGLPRQGTEAFF
TGTGCCAGCACTCTCGGCCTCCCCCGCCAGGGTACTGAAGCTTTCTTT
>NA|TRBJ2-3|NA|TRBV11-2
CASSLEGREIDTQYF
TGTGCCAGCAGCTTAGAGGGGCGGGAAATAGATACGCAGTATTTT
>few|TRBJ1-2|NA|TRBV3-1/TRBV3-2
CASSSETIGYTF
TGTGCCAGCAGCTCAGAGACAATAGGCTACACCTTC
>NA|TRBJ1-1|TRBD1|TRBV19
CASSIQGGNTEAFF
TGTGCCAGTAGTATTCAGGGGGGCAACACTGAAGCTTTCTTT
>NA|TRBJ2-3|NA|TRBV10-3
CAIGNWEQSTDTQYF
TGTGCCATCGGAAACTGGGAGCAATCCACAGATACGCAGTATTTT
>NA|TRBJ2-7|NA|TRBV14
CASSQGGPKQYF
TGTGCCAGCAGCCAAGGGGGGCCCAAGCAGTACTTC
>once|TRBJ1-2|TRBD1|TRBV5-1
CASSSGTGGAVGLYGYTF
TGCGCCAGCAGCTCCGGGACAGGGGGCGCAGTGGGGCTCTATGGCTACACCTTC
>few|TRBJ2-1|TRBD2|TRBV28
CASSSGLAPDNEQFF
TGTGCCAGCAGTTCGGGACTAGCGCCCGACAATGAGCAGTTCTTC
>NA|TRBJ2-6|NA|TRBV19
CASSPVQHGANVLTF
TGTGCCAGTAGTCCTGTACAGCATGGGGCCAACGTCCTGACTTTC
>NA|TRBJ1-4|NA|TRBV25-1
CASSAHGGGEKLFF
TGTGCCAGCAGTGCGCATGGGGGAGGGGAAAAACTGTTTTTT
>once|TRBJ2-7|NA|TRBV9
CASSPHRSGGSYEQYF
TGTGCCAGCAGCCCCCATCGGTCAGGGGGGTCCTACGAGCAGTACTTC
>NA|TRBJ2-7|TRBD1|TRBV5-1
CASSPGTDEQYF
TGCGCCAGCAGTCCCGGGACAGACGAGCAGTACTTC
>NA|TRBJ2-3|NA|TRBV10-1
CASSESTGSTDTQYF
TGCGCCAGCAGTGAGTCAACGGGAAGCACAGATACGCAGTATTTT
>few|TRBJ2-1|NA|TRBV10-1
CASSEFLANNEQFF
TGCGCCAGCAGTGAGTTCCTAGCGAACAATGAGCAGTTCTTC
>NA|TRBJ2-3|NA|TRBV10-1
CASSESRAALRDTQYF
TGCGCCAGCAGTGAGTCGAGGGCAGCCCTGAGGGATACGCAGTATTTT
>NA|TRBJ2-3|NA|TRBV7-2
CASSFRSRDTQYF
TGTGCCAGCAGCTTCAGATCAAGAGATACGCAGTATTTT
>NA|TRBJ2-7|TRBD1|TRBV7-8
CASSSETGGGEQYF
TGTGCCAGCAGCTCCGAAACAGGGGGCGGGGAGCAGTACTTC
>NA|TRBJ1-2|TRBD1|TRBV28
CASSSLGQTGGYTF
TGTGCCAGCAGTTCCCTGGGACAGACGGGCGGCTACACCTTC
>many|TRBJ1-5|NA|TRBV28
CASSLEGQQPQHF
TGTGCCAGCAGTTTGGAGGGTCAACAGCCCCAGCATTTT
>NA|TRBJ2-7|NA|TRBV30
CAWRNTPNFSYEQYF
TGTGCCTGGAGAAATACTCCAAACTTTTCCTACGAGCAGTACTTC
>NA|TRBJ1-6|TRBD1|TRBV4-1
CASSFGTGRYSPLHF
TGCGCCAGCAGCTTTGGGACAGGGAGGTATTCACCCCTCCACTTT
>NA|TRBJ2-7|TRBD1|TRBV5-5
CASSLGGGLYEQYF
TGTGCCAGCAGCTTGGGAGGGGGCCTCTACGAGCAGTACTTC
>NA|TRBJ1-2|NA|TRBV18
CASSWGRDYGYTF
TGTGCCAGCTCATGGGGGCGCGACTATGGCTACACCTTC
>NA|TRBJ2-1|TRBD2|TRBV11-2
CASSFFQREVGEQFF
TGTGCCAGCAGCTTTTTCCAGCGGGAGGTTGGTGAGCAGTTCTTC
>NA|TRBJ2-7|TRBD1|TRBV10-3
CAIKGARTLQYF
TGTGCCATCAAGGGGGCCCGAACTTTGCAGTACTTC
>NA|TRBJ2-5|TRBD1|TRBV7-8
CASSSRPRALDRVQETQYF
TGTGCCAGCAGCTCCCGACCCCGGGCACTGGACAGGGTACAAGAGACCCAGTACTTC
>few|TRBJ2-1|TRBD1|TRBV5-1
CASRTQGANNEQFF
TGCGCCAGCCGAACCCAGGGGGCGAACAATGAGCAGTTCTTC
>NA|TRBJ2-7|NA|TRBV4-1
CASSQSSPRSREQYF
TGCGCCAGCAGCCAAAGTAGCCCCCGGTCCCGCGAGCAGTACTTC
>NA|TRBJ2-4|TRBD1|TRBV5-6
CASRTTGGRRIQYF
TGTGCCAGCAGGACCACAGGGGGACGAAGGATTCAGTACTTC
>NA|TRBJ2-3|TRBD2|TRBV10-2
CASSQLAGVGTDTQYF
TGCGCCAGCAGTCAACTAGCGGGAGTGGGCACAGATACGCAGTATTTT
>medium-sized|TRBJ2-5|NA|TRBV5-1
CASSLGQMGETQYF
TGCGCCAGCAGCTTGGGACAGATGGGAGAGACCCAGTACTTC
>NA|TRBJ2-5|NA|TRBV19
CASSGRASRPQETQYF
TGTGCCAGTAGTGGCAGGGCGTCGAGACCTCAAGAGACCCAGTACTTC
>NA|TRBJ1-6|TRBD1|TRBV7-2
CASSSGAWYRDRGRRFHF
TGTGCCAGCAGCTCCGGCGCCTGGTACCGGGACAGGGGGCGCAGGTTCCACTTT
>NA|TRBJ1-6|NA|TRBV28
CASTRGMASPLHF
TGTGCCAGCACTCGAGGGATGGCTTCACCCCTCCACTTT